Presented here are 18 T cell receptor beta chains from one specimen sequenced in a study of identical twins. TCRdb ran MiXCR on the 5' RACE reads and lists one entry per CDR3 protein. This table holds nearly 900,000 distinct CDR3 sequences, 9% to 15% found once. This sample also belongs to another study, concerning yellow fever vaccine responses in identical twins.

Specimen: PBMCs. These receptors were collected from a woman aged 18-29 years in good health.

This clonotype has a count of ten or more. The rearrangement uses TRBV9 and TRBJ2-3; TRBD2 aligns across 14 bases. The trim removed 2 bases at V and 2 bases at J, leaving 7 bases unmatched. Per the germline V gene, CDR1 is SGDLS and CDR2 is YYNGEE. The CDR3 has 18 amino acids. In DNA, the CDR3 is TGTGCCAGCAGCGTCGAACCGGGACTAGCGGGAGTCACAGATACGCAGTATTTT. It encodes CASSVEPGLAGVTDTQYF.

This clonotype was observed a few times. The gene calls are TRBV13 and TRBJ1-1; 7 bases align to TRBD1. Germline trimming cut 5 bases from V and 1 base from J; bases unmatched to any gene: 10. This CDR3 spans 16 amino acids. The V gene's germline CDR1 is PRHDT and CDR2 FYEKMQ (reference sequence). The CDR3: CASSGRDSGQNTEAFF. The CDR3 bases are TGTGCCAGCAGCGGCCGGGACAGTGGGCAGAACACTGAAGCTTTCTTT.

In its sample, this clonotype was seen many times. CDR3 bases: TGTGCCAGCAGCCAAGGTCTGCGGGGGTCACGCACAGATACGCAGTATTTT. Encoded protein: CASSQGLRGSRTDTQYF. The chain combines TRBV3-1 with TRBJ2-3; 7 bases map to TRBD2. V lost 1 base and J lost 1; bases outside the gene matches: 8. The CDR3 totals 17 residues. Germline V gene data show CDR1 as LGHDT and CDR2 as YNNKEL (reference sequence).

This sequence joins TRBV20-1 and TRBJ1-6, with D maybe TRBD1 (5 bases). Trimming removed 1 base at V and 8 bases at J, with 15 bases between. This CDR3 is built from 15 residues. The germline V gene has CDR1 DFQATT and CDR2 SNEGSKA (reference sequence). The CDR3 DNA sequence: TGCAGTGCTAGAGTTGGGCAGCTCAGGGATTCACCCCTCCACTTT. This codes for CSARVGQLRDSPLHF.

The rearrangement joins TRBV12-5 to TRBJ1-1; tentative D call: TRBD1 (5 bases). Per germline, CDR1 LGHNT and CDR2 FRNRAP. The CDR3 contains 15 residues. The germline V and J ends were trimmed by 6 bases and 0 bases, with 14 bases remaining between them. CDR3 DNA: TGTGCTAGTGGGTTTCAGGGCCGATTGAACACTGAAGCTTTCTTT. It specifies CASGFQGRLNTEAFF.

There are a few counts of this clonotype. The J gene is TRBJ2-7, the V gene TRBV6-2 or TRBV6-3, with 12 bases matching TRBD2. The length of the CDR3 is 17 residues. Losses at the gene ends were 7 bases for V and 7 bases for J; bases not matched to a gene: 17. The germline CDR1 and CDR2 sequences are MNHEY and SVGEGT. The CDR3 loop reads CASIPYRTSGTLGEQYF. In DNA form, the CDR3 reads TGTGCCAGCATCCCCTACCGGACTAGCGGGACGTTGGGGGAGCAGTACTTC.

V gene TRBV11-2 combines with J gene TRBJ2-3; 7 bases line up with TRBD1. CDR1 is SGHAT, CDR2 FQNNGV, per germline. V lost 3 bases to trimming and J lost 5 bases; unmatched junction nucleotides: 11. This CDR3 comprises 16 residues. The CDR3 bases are TGTGCCAGCAGCTTTAGGGGGCTCATCTGGATAGATACGCAGTATTTT. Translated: CASSFRGLIWIDTQYF.

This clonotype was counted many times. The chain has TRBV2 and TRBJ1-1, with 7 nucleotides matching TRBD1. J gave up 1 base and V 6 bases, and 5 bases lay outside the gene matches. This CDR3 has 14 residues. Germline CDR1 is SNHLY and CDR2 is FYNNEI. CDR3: CASRPGTANTEAFF. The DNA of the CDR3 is TGTGCCAGCAGGCCAGGGACAGCGAACACTGAAGCTTTCTTT. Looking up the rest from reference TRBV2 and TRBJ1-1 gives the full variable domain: EPEVTQTPSHQVTQMGQEVILRCVPISNHLYFYWYRQILGQKVEFLVSFYNNEISEKSEIFDDQFSVERPDGSNFTLKIRSTKLEDSAMYFCASRPGTANTEAFFGQGTRLTVV.

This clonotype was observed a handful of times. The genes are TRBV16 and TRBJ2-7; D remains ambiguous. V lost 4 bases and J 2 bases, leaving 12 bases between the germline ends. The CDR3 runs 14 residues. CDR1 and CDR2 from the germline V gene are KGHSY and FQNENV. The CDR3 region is CASSLEPGAYEQYF. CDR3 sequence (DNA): TGTGCCAGCAGCCTAGAACCGGGCGCCTACGAGCAGTACTTC.

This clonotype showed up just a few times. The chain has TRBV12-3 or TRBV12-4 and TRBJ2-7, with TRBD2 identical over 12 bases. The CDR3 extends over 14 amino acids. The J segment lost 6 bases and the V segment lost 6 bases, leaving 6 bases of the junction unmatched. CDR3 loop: CASSPSGRASEQYF. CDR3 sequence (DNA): TGTGCCAGCAGCCCTAGCGGGAGGGCTTCCGAGCAGTACTTC.

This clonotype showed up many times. Here the CDR3 DNA reads TGTGCCAGCAGTGACTTCGGAGGCACAGATACGCAGTATTTT. It yields the protein CASSDFGGTDTQYF. The V call is TRBV6-4, the J call TRBJ2-3; the D is unclear. The CDR3 length is 14 residues. V was cut by 1 base and J by 1 base, with 6 bases left in between. Germline V gives CDR1 MRHNA, CDR2 SNTAGT.

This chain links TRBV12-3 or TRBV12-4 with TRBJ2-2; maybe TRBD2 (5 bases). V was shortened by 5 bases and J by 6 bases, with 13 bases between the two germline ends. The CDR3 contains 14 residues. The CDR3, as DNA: TGTGCCAGCAGTCAAAACGCGGGCTCCGGGGAGCTGTTTTTT. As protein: CASSQNAGSGELFF.

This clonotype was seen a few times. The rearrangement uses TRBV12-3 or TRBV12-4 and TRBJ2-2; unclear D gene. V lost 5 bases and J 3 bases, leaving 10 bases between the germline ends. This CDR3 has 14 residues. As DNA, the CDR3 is TGTGCCAGCAGTAGGTACTCTTACACCGGGGAGCTGTTTTTT. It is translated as CASSRYSYTGELFF.

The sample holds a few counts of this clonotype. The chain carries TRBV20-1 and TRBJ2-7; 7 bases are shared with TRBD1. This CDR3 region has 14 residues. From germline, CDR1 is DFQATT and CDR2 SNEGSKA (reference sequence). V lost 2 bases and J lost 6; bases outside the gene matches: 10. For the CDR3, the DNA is TGCAGTGCTAGAAACGCCGACAGGGAGTTCGAGCAGTACGTC. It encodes CSARNADREFEQYV.

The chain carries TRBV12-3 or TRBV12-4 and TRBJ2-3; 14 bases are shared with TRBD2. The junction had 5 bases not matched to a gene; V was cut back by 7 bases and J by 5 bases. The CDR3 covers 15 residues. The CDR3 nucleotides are TGTGCCAGCATCAAGACTAGCGGGAGGGGAGATACGCAGTATTTT. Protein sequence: CASIKTSGRGDTQYF.

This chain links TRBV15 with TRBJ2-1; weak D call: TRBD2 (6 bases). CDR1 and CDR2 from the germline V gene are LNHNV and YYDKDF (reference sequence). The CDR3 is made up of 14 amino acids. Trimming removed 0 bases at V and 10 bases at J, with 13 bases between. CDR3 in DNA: TGTGCCACCAGCAGAGAACTGTCCCGGGGGGAGCAGTTCTTC. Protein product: CATSRELSRGEQFF.

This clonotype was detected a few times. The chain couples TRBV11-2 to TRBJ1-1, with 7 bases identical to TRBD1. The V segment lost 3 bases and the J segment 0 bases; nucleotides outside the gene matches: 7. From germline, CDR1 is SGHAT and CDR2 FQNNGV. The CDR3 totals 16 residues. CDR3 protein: CASSFGTAVMNTEAFF. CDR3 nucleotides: TGTGCCAGCAGCTTTGGGACAGCGGTAATGAACACTGAAGCTTTCTTT.

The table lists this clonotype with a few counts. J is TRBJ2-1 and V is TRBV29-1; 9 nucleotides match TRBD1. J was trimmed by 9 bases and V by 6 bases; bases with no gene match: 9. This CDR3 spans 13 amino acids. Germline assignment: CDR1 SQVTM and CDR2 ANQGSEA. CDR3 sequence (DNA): TGCAGCGTAAGGGACAGGGCAATAGGTGAGCAGTTCTTC. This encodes CSVRDRAIGEQFF.